The TCR beta chain under discussion was sequenced for a study of T cell responses to AZD1222 COVID-19 vaccine. Study conclusions and caveats: Samples come after the peak T cell response, not at day 14. Variant regions that are unmutated are reportedly the target of nearly half of spike-specific TCRs. Clonal diversity was possibly underestimated; the donors were predominantly white British and more often female.

Some clones are missing from TCRdb's copy, which holds only in-frame ones; the method was immunoSEQ multiplex PCR. The data show 100,000 to 120,000 clones, approximately 90% seen once. On this clone: No antigen is known for it.

Combined were second doses at about 4 or about 12 weeks. Trimming left V 0 bases short and J 4 bases short, with 10 bases between. The germline V gene encodes CDR1 SGDLS and CDR2 YYNGEE. The length of the CDR3 is 14 residues. The sequencing used peripheral blood, collected 28 days after the second AZD1222 dose. V and J are TRBV9 and TRBJ1-2, with D perhaps TRBD1 (5 bases). This sequence originates from an adult who received the AZD1222 COVID-19 vaccine. CDR3 bases: TGTGCCAGCAGCGTAGGGCAGGGCACCTATGGCTACACCTTC. Protein: CASSVGQGTYGYTF.